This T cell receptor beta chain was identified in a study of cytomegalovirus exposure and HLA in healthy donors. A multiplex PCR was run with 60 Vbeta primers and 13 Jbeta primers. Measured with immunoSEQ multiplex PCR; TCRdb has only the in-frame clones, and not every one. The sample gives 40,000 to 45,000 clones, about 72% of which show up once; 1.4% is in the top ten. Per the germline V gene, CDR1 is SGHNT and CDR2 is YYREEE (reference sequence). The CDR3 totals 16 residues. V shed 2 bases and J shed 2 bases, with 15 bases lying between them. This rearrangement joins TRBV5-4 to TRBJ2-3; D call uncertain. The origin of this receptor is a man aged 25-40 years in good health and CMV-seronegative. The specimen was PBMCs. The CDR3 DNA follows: TGTGCCAGCAGCTTTATGACCAAGAGGTCCACAGATACGCAGTATTTT. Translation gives CASSFMTKRSTDTQYF.